The sequence of this T cell receptor beta chain was determined in a study of CD8 T cells in Susac syndrome. When the RNA was reverse transcribed, random hexamers were used with an input of about 0.5 to 1 ug. A single record per CDR3 protein comes from TCRdb applying MiXCR to the immunoSEQ multiplex PCR reads. The sample yields around 170,000 distinct CDR3 sequences, 90% to 97% seen once. CDR1 and CDR2 (germline): SGHTA, FQGTGA. The V end was cut by 5 bases, the J end by 8 bases, with 21 bases between. The CDR3 loop spans 16 amino acids. The sequenced material came from CD4+ T cells from PBMCs. The gene calls are TRBV7-3 and TRBJ2-2; D gene uncertain. The origin of this receptor is a human donor with Susac syndrome. The CDR3 sequence is CASSPLTNPNGGELFF. Written as DNA, the CDR3 is TGTGCCAGCAGCCCTCTTACAAATCCAAACGGAGGGGAGCTGTTTTTT.